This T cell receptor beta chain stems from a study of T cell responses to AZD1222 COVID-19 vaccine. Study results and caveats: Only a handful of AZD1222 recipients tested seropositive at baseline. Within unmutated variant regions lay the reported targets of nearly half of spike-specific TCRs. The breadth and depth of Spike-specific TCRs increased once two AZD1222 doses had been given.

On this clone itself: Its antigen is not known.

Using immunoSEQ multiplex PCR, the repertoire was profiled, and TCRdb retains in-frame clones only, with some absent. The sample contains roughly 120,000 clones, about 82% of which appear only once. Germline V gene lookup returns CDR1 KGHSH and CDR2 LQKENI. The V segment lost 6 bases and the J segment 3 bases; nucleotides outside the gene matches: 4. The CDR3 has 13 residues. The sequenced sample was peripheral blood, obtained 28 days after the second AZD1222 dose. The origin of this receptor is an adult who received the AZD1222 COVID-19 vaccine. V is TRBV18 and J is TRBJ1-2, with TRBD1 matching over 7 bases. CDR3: CASSLGQDYGYTF. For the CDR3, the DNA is TGTGCCAGCTCCCTAGGACAGGACTATGGCTACACCTTC.